Below, 18 T cell receptor beta chains from the same sample are listed, as sequenced in a study of shared clonotypes between healthy human individuals. Data came from immunoSEQ multiplex PCR; TCRdb stores just in-frame clones and leaves some out. The table records about 2.4 million clones, 93% of them present only once. The sequenced sample was naive CD4+ T cells from PBMCs. Subset denoted: CD45RA+ positively selected. The receptors here all came from a man aged 18 to 29 in good health. Some clones in this sample may be carry-over from other donors' samples.

The chain employs TRBV6-5 and TRBJ1-1; D gene uncertain. V shed 7 bases and J shed 6 bases, with 21 bases lying between them. CDR1 is MNHEY and CDR2 is SVGAGI in the germline V gene. The CDR3 is made up of 15 amino acids. The CDR3 reads CASKQRVEGLAEAFF. CDR3 DNA: TGTGCCAGCAAACAACGGGTGGAGGGCCTAGCTGAAGCTTTCTTT.

This chain links TRBV5-1 with TRBJ1-2, with 7 nucleotides matching TRBD1. The junction had 9 bases not matched to a gene; V was cut back by 3 bases and J by 4 bases. The CDR3 runs 15 residues. The germline V gene has CDR1 SGHRS and CDR2 YFSETQ. CDR3 residues: CASSWTGNGVYGYTF. Written as DNA, the CDR3 is TGCGCCAGCAGCTGGACAGGTAATGGAGTCTATGGCTACACCTTC.

The chain uses TRBV7-3 and TRBJ2-2; either TRBD1 or TRBD2 may supply D (5 bases each). Germline assignment: CDR1 SGHTA and CDR2 FQGTGA. Trimming removed 5 bases from V and 1 base from J, with 11 bases in between. The CDR3 is 15 amino acids. The CDR3 DNA follows: TGTGCCAGCAGCACCGGGACCGTGAACACCGGGGAGCTGTTTTTT. It is translated as CASSTGTVNTGELFF. The full variable domain, completed using reference TRBV7-3 and TRBJ2-2, is GAGVSQTPSNKVTEKGKYVELRCDPISGHTALYWYRQSLGQGPEFLIYFQGTGAADDSGLPNDRFFAVRPEGSVSTLKIQRTERGDSAVYLCASSTGTVNTGELFFGEGSRLTVL.

J is TRBJ1-2 and V is TRBV19; D is ambiguous. Germline-derived CDR1 and CDR2 are LNHDA and SQIVND (reference sequence). V lost 3 bases to trimming and J lost 7 bases, with 15 bases between them. The CDR3 covers 14 residues. The CDR3 region is CASSIARRRTGYTF. In nucleotides, the CDR3 is TGTGCCAGTAGTATTGCGCGGAGACGCACTGGCTACACCTTC.

The rearrangement joins TRBV5-1 to TRBJ1-1; 11 bases are a match to TRBD1. Looked up from germline, CDR1 is SGHRS and CDR2 is YFSETQ. With V trimmed by 4 bases and J by 3 bases, 2 bases remained unmatched. This CDR3 has 14 residues. The CDR3: CASSGQGADTEAFF. The CDR3, as DNA: TGCGCCAGCAGCGGACAGGGGGCGGACACTGAAGCTTTCTTT. The variable domain in full, with the rest retrieved from reference TRBV5-1 and TRBJ1-1, is KAGVTQTPRYLIKTRGQQVTLSCSPISGHRSVSWYQQTPGQGLQFLFEYFSETQRNKGNFPGRFSGRQFSNSRSEMNVSTLELGDSALYLCASSGQGADTEAFFGQGTRLTVV.

V gene TRBV7-3 combines with J gene TRBJ2-5; D is perhaps TRBD2 (6 bases). Germline values: CDR1 SGHTA, CDR2 FQGTGA. The CDR3 loop spans 15 amino acids. V was pared by 3 bases and J by 5 bases, with 16 bases between. In DNA, the CDR3 is TGTGCCAGCAGCTTGGGACTTGGCAGAGGGGAGACCCAGTACTTC. Residues: CASSLGLGRGETQYF.

The chain carries TRBV6-5 and TRBJ1-3, with D maybe TRBD1 (6 bases). The CDR3 length is 13 residues. Trimming removed 10 bases at V and 0 bases at J, with 10 bases between. CDR1 and CDR2 (germline): MNHEY, SVGAGI. CDR3 protein: CATRTDSGNTIYF. In DNA, the CDR3 is TGTGCCACACGGACAGACTCTGGAAACACCATATATTTT.

V usage is TRBV7-2 and J usage is TRBJ2-1, with 8 bases matching TRBD2. V lost 6 bases and J lost 9; bases outside the gene matches: 13. CDR1 is SGHTA and CDR2 is FQGNSA in the germline V gene. The CDR3 covers 15 residues. CDR3 protein: CASRRAGGVVVEQFF. In DNA, the CDR3 is TGTGCCAGCAGGAGGGCGGGGGGAGTGGTAGTTGAGCAGTTCTTC.

This chain uses TRBV18 with TRBJ2-2, with 8 bases that match TRBD2. The J segment lost 0 bases and the V segment lost 2 bases, leaving 2 bases of the junction unmatched. The germline CDR1 and CDR2 sequences are KGHSH and LQKENI. The CDR3 sequence is 16 residues long. The chain's CDR3 is CASSPVAGTNTGELFF. Written as DNA, the CDR3 is TGTGCCAGCTCACCAGTAGCGGGGACGAACACCGGGGAGCTGTTTTTT.

The chain has TRBV29-1 and TRBJ1-2; D may be TRBD1 (5 bases). V lost 6 bases, J lost 4 bases, and 18 bases lay in between. Germline CDR1 SQVTM, CDR2 ANQGSEA. CDR3 length: 14 amino acids. The CDR3 sequence: CSVPLVGRSYGYTF. In nucleotides, the CDR3 is TGCAGCGTCCCCCTAGTGGGACGGTCCTATGGCTACACCTTC.

Regarding this clone: At one boundary the junction diverges from the germline segment, which might be a read error. The chain employs TRBV7-3 and TRBJ1-3; D not certain. The CDR3 runs to 13 residues. Looked up from germline, CDR1 is SGHTA and CDR2 is FQGTGA. CDR3 in amino acids: CASSLTLGNTIYF. The CDR3 nucleotides are TGTGCCAGCAGCCTAACGTTGGGAAACACCATATATTTT.

The V and J genes are TRBV12-5 and TRBJ1-5, with unresolved D. Germline CDR1 reads LGHNT; CDR2 reads FRNRAP. The CDR3 totals 13 residues. Trimming cost V 3 bases and J 0 bases, with 3 bases left between them. CDR3 loop: CASGLSSNQPQHF. DNA for the CDR3: TGTGCTAGTGGTTTAAGTAGCAATCAGCCCCAGCATTTT.

The chain couples TRBV4-1 to TRBJ2-3, with TRBD2 matching over 8 bases. There are 16 residues in the CDR3. The ends lost 3 bases at V and 2 bases at J; junction bases unmatched: 7. Per germline, CDR1 MGHRA and CDR2 YSYEKL. CDR3 protein: CASSQPPGGLTDTQYF. The CDR3 nucleotides read TGCGCCAGCAGCCAGCCACCGGGAGGGCTCACAGATACGCAGTATTTT.

In this sample, this clone turned up a few times. The chain joins TRBV29-1 to TRBJ1-1; 8 nucleotides agree with TRBD1. Trimming took 3 bases from V and 6 from J; bases not matched to a gene: 3. This CDR3 region has 12 residues. The germline CDR1 and CDR2 sequences are SQVTM and ANQGSEA. CDR3 sequence (DNA): TGCAGCGTTGACAGGGGGCGCGCTGAAGCTTTCTTT. Translating it yields CSVDRGRAEAFF.

This chain uses TRBV6-5 with TRBJ2-2, with 10 bases identical to TRBD1. J was trimmed by 6 bases and V by 2 bases; bases with no gene match: 6. The CDR3 has 16 residues. CDR1 is MNHEY and CDR2 is SVGAGI in the germline V gene. CDR3 residues: CASSYAGQGIAGELFF. DNA for the CDR3: TGTGCCAGCAGTTACGCGGGACAGGGGATCGCCGGGGAGCTGTTTTTT.

For this clone: Other DNA sequences in the same sample also yield this CDR3. The chain has TRBV5-1 and TRBJ2-3; 8 bases are shared with TRBD2. The CDR3 sequence is 14 residues long. Germline loops: CDR1 SGHRS, CDR2 YFSETQ. V shed 3 bases, J shed 3 bases, and the junction held 3 bases outside the gene matches. The CDR3 DNA reads as TGCGCCAGCAGCTCGGGACTAGTGACAGATACGCAGTATTTT. Translated, it gives CASSSGLVTDTQYF.

This clone showed up just once. The chain links TRBV6-1 to TRBJ1-3; D ambiguous. This CDR3 has 14 amino acids. Germline V CDR1 and CDR2: MNHNS, SASEGT. V lost 6 bases, J lost 0 bases, and 9 bases lay in between. Here the CDR3 DNA reads TGTGCCAGCAGCAACAATTACTCTGGAAACACCATATATTTT. Translated, it gives CASSNNYSGNTIYF.

The chain uses TRBV30 and TRBJ1-6; 7 bases agree with TRBD1. Germline V gene lookup returns CDR1 GTSNPN and CDR2 SVGIG (reference sequence). V shed 5 bases and J 11 bases; nucleotides not matched to a gene: 12. This CDR3 has 14 residues. CDR3 DNA sequence: TGTGCCTGGGACTACAGGGGCGGCGCGACACCCCTCCACTTT. Translation: CAWDYRGGATPLHF. The variable domain in full, with the rest retrieved from reference TRBV30 and TRBJ1-6, is SQTIHQWPATLVQPVGSPLSLECTVEGTSNPNLYWYRQAAGRGLQLLFYSVGIGQISSEVPQNLSASRPQDRQFILSSKKLLLSDSGFYLCAWDYRGGATPLHFGNGTRLTVT.